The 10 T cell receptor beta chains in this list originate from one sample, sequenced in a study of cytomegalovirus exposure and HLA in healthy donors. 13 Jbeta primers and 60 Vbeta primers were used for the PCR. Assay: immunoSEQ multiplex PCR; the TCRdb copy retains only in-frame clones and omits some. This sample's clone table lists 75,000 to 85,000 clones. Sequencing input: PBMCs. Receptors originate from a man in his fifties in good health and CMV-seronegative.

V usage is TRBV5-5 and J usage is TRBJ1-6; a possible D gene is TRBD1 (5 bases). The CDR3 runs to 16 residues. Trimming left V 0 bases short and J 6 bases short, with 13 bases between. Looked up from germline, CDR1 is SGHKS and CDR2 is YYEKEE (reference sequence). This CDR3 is CASSLAGRDFNSPLHF. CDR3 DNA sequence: TGTGCCAGCAGCTTGGCGGGACGGGACTTTAATTCACCCCTCCACTTT. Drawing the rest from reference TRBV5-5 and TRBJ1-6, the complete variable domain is DAGVTQSPTHLIKTRGQQVTLRCSPISGHKSVSWYQQVLGQGPQFIFQYYEKEERGRGNFPDRFSARQFPNYSSELNVNALLLGDSALYLCASSLAGRDFNSPLHFGNGTRLTVT.

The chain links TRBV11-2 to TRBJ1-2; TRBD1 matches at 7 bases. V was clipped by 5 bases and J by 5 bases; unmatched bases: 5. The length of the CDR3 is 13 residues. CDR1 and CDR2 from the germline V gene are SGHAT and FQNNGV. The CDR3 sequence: CASSPTGPYGYTF. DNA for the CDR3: TGTGCCAGCAGCCCGACAGGGCCTTATGGCTACACCTTC.

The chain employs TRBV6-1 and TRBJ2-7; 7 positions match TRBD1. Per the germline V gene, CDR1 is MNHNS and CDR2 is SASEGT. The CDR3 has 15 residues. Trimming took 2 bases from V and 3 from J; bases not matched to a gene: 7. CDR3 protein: CASSESPGQSYEQYF. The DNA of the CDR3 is TGTGCCAGCAGTGAATCGCCGGGACAGAGCTACGAGCAGTACTTC.

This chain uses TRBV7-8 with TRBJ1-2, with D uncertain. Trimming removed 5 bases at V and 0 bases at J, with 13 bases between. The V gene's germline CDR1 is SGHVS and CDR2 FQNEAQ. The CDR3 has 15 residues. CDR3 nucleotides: TGTGCCAGCAGCCTTACCCCAGAAGCTAACTATGGCTACACCTTC. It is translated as CASSLTPEANYGYTF.

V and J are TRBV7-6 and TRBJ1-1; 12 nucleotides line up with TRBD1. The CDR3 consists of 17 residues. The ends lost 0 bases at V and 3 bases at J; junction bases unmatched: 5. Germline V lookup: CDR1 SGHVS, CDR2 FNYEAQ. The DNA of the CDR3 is TGTGCCAGCAGCTTAGCCCCGGGACAGGGGGCTCACACTGAAGCTTTCTTT. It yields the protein CASSLAPGQGAHTEAFF.

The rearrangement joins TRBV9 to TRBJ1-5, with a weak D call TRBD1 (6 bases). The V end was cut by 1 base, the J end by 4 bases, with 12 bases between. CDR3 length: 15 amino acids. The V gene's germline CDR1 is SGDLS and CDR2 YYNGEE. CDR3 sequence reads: CASSVSGHPNQPQHF. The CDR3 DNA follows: TGTGCCAGCAGCGTATCGGGACATCCAAATCAGCCCCAGCATTTT.

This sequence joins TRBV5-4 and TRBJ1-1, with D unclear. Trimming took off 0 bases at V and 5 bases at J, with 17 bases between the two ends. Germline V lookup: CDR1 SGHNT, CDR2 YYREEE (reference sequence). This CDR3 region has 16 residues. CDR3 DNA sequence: TGTGCCAGCAGCTTGGCCGGTAGCGGGAGGAGAACTGAAGCTTTCTTT. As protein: CASSLAGSGRRTEAFF.

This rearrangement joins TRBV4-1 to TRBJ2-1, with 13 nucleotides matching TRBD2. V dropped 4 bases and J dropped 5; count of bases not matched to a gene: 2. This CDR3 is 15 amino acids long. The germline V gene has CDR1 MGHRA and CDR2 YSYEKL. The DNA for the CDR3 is TGCGCCAGCAGCCGGGGACTAGCGGGGAACAATGAGCAGTTCTTC. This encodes CASSRGLAGNNEQFF.

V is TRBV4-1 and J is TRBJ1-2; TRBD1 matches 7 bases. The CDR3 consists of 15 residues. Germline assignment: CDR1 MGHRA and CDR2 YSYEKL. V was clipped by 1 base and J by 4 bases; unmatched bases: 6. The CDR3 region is CASSQGDRVPYGYTF. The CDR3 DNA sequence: TGCGCCAGCAGCCAAGGTGACAGGGTCCCCTATGGCTACACCTTC.

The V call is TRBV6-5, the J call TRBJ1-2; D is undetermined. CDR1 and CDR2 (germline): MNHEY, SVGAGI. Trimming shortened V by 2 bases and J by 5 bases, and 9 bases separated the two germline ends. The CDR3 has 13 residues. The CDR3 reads CASSYPRWYGYTF. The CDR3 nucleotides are TGTGCCAGCAGTTACCCCAGGTGGTATGGCTACACCTTC.